Given below is one T cell receptor (beta chain) in context. This clone was seen a few times. The antigen it binds to is not known. The sample holds no much larger clone one base away, and base qualities are not on file. The CDR3 contains 13 residues, cysteine and phenylalanine counted. Just CDR3 DNA is preserved here, 39 bases in frame from base 1. CDR1 and CDR2 are read off the germline V gene as ENHRY and SYGVKD. The junction shows trimming of 0 bases on V and 7 bases on J, plus 9 bases between the germline ends. The data stem from a study of blood T cell repertoires in COVID-19 (TCRdb year 2020). With regard to the full study: The collaborator samples originated in the United States, Italy and Spain and spanned the acute and convalescent phases of COVID-19. The material from the prospective study consisted of cDNA or gDNA derived from T cells, B-cell-depleted T cells, or PBMCs. The dataset comprised deeply sampled blood TCRbeta repertoires from subjects exposed to, actively infected with, or recovered from COVID-19. A freely available public database, intended as a resource for researchers studying the immune response to SARS-CoV-2, is where the repertoires were released. Samples came from the ongoing ImmuneRACE study (first 160 participants) plus 1,254 subjects from 6 global collaborators. Nearly every sample came with metadata listing a de-identified subject ID, COVID-19 status, age in years and sex. Where available, HLA class I and class II types were obtained from metadata supplied by the sample provider rather than from assay-based typing.

TCRbeta CDR3 regions were amplified from genomic DNA by means of the immunoSEQ Assay, a bias-controlled multiplex PCR. The study's processing was this. Within the assay, amplification of reference gene primers was used to estimate how many nucleated cells each sample contained. Sequence reads were collapsed and filtered to measure the absolute abundance of every unique TCRbeta CDR3 rearrangement. For each sample, productive Simpson clonality was calculated as the square root of Simpson's diversity index across productive rearrangements. TCRdb holds this immuneACCESS table with in-frame rearrangements only. Some clones are missing; in checked studies, unresolved V genes explain under half, and the rest has no known cause. V and J calls and clone size are as listed in that table; D and trimming were resolved from the DNA. This sample comprises 150,000 or so clones, roughly 83% of them detected only once. The top ten hold 12% of the sample.

At one collaborating source in Seattle, patients were enrolled during active infection and were followed longitudinally through the course of disease. Collaborating institutions collected whole blood in K2EDTA tubes following their own protocols. For TCRbeta analysis, collaborators shipped samples in one of three forms: frozen whole blood, isolated PBMCs, or DNA extracted from either of those sample types. Overall study outcomes, separate from this receptor: The amount of clinical and demographic metadata varied by source and participant and was provided uncurated.

The sequence joins TRBV10-3 to TRBJ1-2, with the D gene not clear enough to name. The receptor was isolated from a woman aged 60-75 years with COVID-19, enrolled during active disease. The sequencing input was peripheral blood. CDR3 protein: CAISESQSVGYTF. The DNA sequence follows: TGTGCCATCAGTGAGTCCCAGTCAGTTGGCTACACCTTC.